The present T cell receptor beta chain was sequenced within a study of memory CD4+ T cells and cytomegalovirus serostatus. This clone was seen just once. Trimming shortened V by 5 bases and J by 3 bases, and 10 bases separated the two germline ends. The CDR3 has 13 amino acids. Germline V lookup: CDR1 SEHNR, CDR2 FQNEAQ (reference sequence). Single viable CD3+CD4+CD8-CD45RO+ cells were sorted as the memory CD4+ T cells. TCRdb keeps only in-frame clones here, not all; method: immunoSEQ multiplex PCR. Of about 61,000 clones in the sample, 75% to 90% are singletons; the top ten hold about 0.95%. The chain joins TRBV7-9 to TRBJ1-1; no firm D call. The TCR originated in an adult in good health and CMV-seronegative. The sample consisted of memory CD4+ T cells from blood. CDR3: CASSPRRHTEAFF. DNA for the CDR3: TGTGCCAGCAGCCCCCGCCGGCACACTGAAGCTTTCTTT.